These 10 T cell receptor beta chains share one sample of origin, sequenced in a study of blood T cell repertoires in COVID-19. Libraries were prepared by immunoSEQ multiplex PCR; TCRdb keeps only in-frame clonotypes and omits some of them. The table includes about 210,000 clones, 82% detected once. Material for sequencing was peripheral blood. The receptor set was obtained from a woman aged 60-75 years with COVID-19, enrolled during active disease.

The chain carries TRBV3-1 (or the pseudogene TRBV3-2) and TRBJ1-2; D possibly corresponds to TRBD1 (6 bases). The V end lost 6 bases, the J end lost 7 bases, and 15 bases lay between the germline ends. This CDR3 is 13 amino acids long. Germline V gene sequence: CDR1 LGHDT, CDR2 YNNKEL (reference sequence). The CDR3 DNA sequence: TGTGCCAGCAGTCCCAACAGGGTTTTTGGCTACACCTTC. Protein: CASSPNRVFGYTF.

V is TRBV6-5 and J is TRBJ2-5; 8 nucleotides align to TRBD2. This CDR3 has 15 residues. The ends lost 6 bases at V and 4 bases at J; junction bases unmatched: 10. In germline, CDR1 is MNHEY, CDR2 SVGAGI. The CDR3: CASSPGGARRETQYF. CDR3 bases: TGTGCCAGCAGCCCCGGGGGGGCAAGACGAGAGACCCAGTACTTC.

The chain links TRBV6-5 to TRBJ2-1, with 7 nucleotides matching TRBD1. This CDR3 is built from 15 residues. Germline V gene sequence: CDR1 MNHEY, CDR2 SVGAGI. V lost 6 bases, J lost 2 bases, and 7 bases stayed unmatched. DNA for the CDR3: TGTGCCAGCAGAAGATCCGGGACAGCCTACAATGAGCAGTTCTTC. Translating gives CASRRSGTAYNEQFF.

The rearrangement joins TRBV28 to TRBJ2-1; 9 nucleotides line up with TRBD2. The CDR3 extends over 15 amino acids. Germline loops: CDR1 MDHEN, CDR2 SYDVKM. V lost 5 bases, J lost 7 bases, and 9 bases stayed unmatched. The CDR3 loop is CASSTTSGYNNEQFF. The DNA of the CDR3 is TGTGCCAGCAGTACTACTAGCGGGTATAATAATGAGCAGTTCTTC.

The genes are TRBV5-6 and TRBJ1-3; TRBD1 is a possible D gene (5 bases). The CDR3 length is 14 residues. Germline V gives CDR1 SGHDT, CDR2 YYEEEE. Trimming removed 4 bases from V and 2 bases from J, with 10 bases in between. CDR3 protein: CASSRQSTGNTIYF. The CDR3 DNA follows: TGTGCCAGCAGCCGACAGTCAACTGGAAACACCATATATTTT.

In its sample, this clone was seen a few times. The chain joins TRBV30 to TRBJ2-7, with 14 bases aligning to TRBD2. The J segment lost 6 bases and the V segment lost 8 bases, leaving 12 bases of the junction unmatched. The germline V gene encodes CDR1 GTSNPN and CDR2 SVGIG (reference sequence). The CDR3 is 15 amino acids. The CDR3 spells CASLRLAGGPGEQYF. CDR3 DNA: TGTGCCAGCCTCCGACTAGCGGGAGGGCCGGGCGAGCAGTACTTC.

This clone has just one count. This rearrangement joins TRBV2 to TRBJ1-3; the D gene is possibly TRBD1 (6 bases). Trimming removed 6 bases at V and 0 bases at J, with 21 bases between. The CDR3 spans 18 residues. Germline CDR1 reads SNHLY; CDR2 reads FYNNEI. The CDR3 region is CASSDSFPGQDSGNTIYF. In DNA, the CDR3 is TGTGCCAGCAGCGATTCCTTCCCGGGACAAGACTCTGGAAACACCATATATTTT. Based on the CDR3 plus reference TRBV2 and TRBJ1-3, the full variable domain is EPEVTQTPSHQVTQMGQEVILRCVPISNHLYFYWYRQILGQKVEFLVSFYNNEISEKSEIFDDQFSVERPDGSNFTLKIRSTKLEDSAMYFCASSDSFPGQDSGNTIYFGEGSWLTVV.

V gene TRBV5-6 combines with J gene TRBJ2-2, with 8 bases lining up with TRBD1. Germline assignment: CDR1 SGHDT and CDR2 YYEEEE. After removal of 0 bases from V and 4 bases from J, the junction contained 5 bases not matched to a gene. This CDR3 comprises 16 residues. The CDR3 coding sequence is TGTGCCAGCAGCTTGGTCAGGGGGCCGACCACCGGGGAGCTGTTTTTT. This gives the protein CASSLVRGPTTGELFF.

The chain couples TRBV19 to TRBJ2-1; TRBD2 might be the D (5 bases). Germline CDR1 reads LNHDA; CDR2 reads SQIVND (reference sequence). V dropped 6 bases and J dropped 0 bases, with 18 bases sitting between them. This CDR3 region has 17 residues. CDR3 protein: CASSPGSGSSSYNEQFF. The DNA for the CDR3 is TGTGCCAGTAGCCCGGGGTCGGGTTCTAGCTCCTACAATGAGCAGTTCTTC. The full variable domain, with the rest looked up from reference TRBV19 and TRBJ2-1, is DGGITQSPKYLFRKEGQNVTLSCEQNLNHDAMYWYRQDPGQGLRLIYYSQIVNDFQKGDIAEGYSVSREKKESFPLTVTSAQKNPTAFYLCASSPGSGSSSYNEQFFGPGTRLTVL.

The sample holds one count of this clone. The gene calls are TRBV7-9 and TRBJ2-2; D perhaps matches TRBD2 (5 bases). V was pared by 1 base and J by 0 bases, with 6 bases between. Germline values: CDR1 SEHNR, CDR2 FQNEAQ (reference sequence). The CDR3 has 15 amino acids. This chain's CDR3 is CASSLGESNTGELFF. The CDR3 DNA reads TGTGCCAGCAGCTTAGGGGAGTCGAACACCGGGGAGCTGTTTTTT.